The rows below give T cell receptor beta chains drawn from one sample of a study of blood T cell repertoires in COVID-19. Assay: immunoSEQ multiplex PCR; the TCRdb copy retains only in-frame clones and omits some. The sample gives 100,000 to 150,000 clones, 75% to 90% of which show up once; roughly 2.3% is in the top ten. Sequencing used PBMCs or T cells enriched from blood (not recorded which). The receptors come from a woman between 50 and 59 years old who had recovered from COVID-19. Both conserved end residues are part of each CDR3. Fields, in order: CDR3 protein, CDR3 DNA, J gene, clone size, V gene, D gene. A D gene is named only where the DNA matches it firmly. Size is stated for part of the rows, as once, few or many counts, or as a class when the clone is expanded.

CASSVRAGGTEAFF | TGTGCCAGCAGCGTTAGGGCCGGGGGCACTGAAGCTTTCTTT | TRBJ1-1 | NA | TRBV9 | NA
CASSAQGGGSNQPQHF | TGTGCCAGCAGCGCCCAGGGGGGAGGAAGCAATCAGCCCCAGCATTTT | TRBJ1-5 | NA | TRBV7-2 | TRBD1
CASSPLVASGKTYTQYF | TGTGCCAGCAGCCCCCTCGTAGCTAGCGGGAAAACGTATACGCAGTATTTT | TRBJ2-3 | once | TRBV7-8 | TRBD2
CAWDRGTDTQYF | TGTGCCTGGGACCGGGGAACAGATACGCAGTATTTT | TRBJ2-3 | few | TRBV30 | NA
CASSLWDRFNGYTF | TGTGCCAGCAGCTTGTGGGACAGGTTTAATGGCTACACCTTC | TRBJ1-2 | NA | TRBV5-6 | TRBD1
CASSTEKTGRIAGANVLTF | TGTGCCAGTAGTACAGAAAAGACAGGGAGGATTGCTGGGGCCAACGTCCTGACTTTC | TRBJ2-6 | NA | TRBV19 | NA
CASSFYEDSHGYTF | TGTGCCAGCTCATTTTATGAGGATAGCCATGGCTACACCTTC | TRBJ1-2 | NA | TRBV18 | NA
CASSLGADTQYF | TGTGCCAGCAGCTTGGGCGCAGATACGCAGTATTTT | TRBJ2-3 | NA | TRBV11-2 | NA
CATSAQQENNQPQHF | TGTGCCACCAGCGCACAACAGGAGAACAATCAGCCCCAGCATTTT | TRBJ1-5 | NA | TRBV15 | NA
CASSQDRAGNTEAFF | TGTGCCAGCTCGCAAGACAGGGCAGGGAACACTGAAGCTTTCTTT | TRBJ1-1 | few | TRBV18 | TRBD1
CASSEGQQPGIQYF | TGTGCCAGCAGTGAAGGCCAGCAGCCGGGCATTCAGTACTTC | TRBJ2-4 | NA | TRBV6-1 | NA
CASSFDRGQGRYTF | TGTGCCAGCAGCTTTGACCGCGGACAGGGGCGCTACACCTTC | TRBJ1-2 | NA | TRBV7-9 | TRBD1
CASSARDRGGETQYF | TGTGCCAGCAGCGCCCGGGACAGGGGTGGGGAGACCCAGTACTTC | TRBJ2-5 | NA | TRBV7-9 | TRBD1
CASSQGPGFSTDTQYF | TGTGCCAGCAGCCAAGGTCCGGGTTTTAGCACAGATACGCAGTATTTT | TRBJ2-3 | NA | TRBV3-1/TRBV3-2 | NA
CASSLASATYEQYF | TGTGCCAGCAGCTTGGCTTCAGCGACCTACGAGCAGTACTTC | TRBJ2-7 | NA | TRBV5-6 | NA
CASSLVTDAYEQYF | TGCGCCAGCAGCTTGGTGACAGATGCCTACGAGCAGTACTTC | TRBJ2-7 | NA | TRBV5-1 | NA
CATSESIRDSNNEKLFF | TGTGCCACCAGTGAATCGATACGGGACAGCAACAATGAAAAACTGTTTTTT | TRBJ1-4 | NA | TRBV24-1 | TRBD1
CASSDQGFHSPLHF | TGTGCCAGCAGCGACCAGGGTTTTCATTCACCCCTCCACTTT | TRBJ1-6 | once | TRBV7-9 | NA
CASSPTGADTGELFF | TGTGCCAGCAGCCCGACAGGGGCGGACACCGGGGAGCTGTTTTTT | TRBJ2-2 | NA | TRBV5-4 | TRBD1
CASSRRQRLSYEQYF | TGTGCCAGCAGCCGGAGACAGCGTCTGTCCTACGAGCAGTACTTC | TRBJ2-7 | NA | TRBV5-6 | NA
CASSPQLRETQYF | TGTGCCAGCTCACCACAGCTACGTGAGACCCAGTACTTC | TRBJ2-5 | NA | TRBV18 | NA
CSARGGDGYTF | TGCAGTGCTAGAGGTGGAGATGGCTACACCTTC | TRBJ1-2 | NA | TRBV20-1 | NA
CASSLIGSPQRYGYTF | TGTGCCAGCAGCTTGATTGGGAGTCCACAACGGTATGGCTACACCTTC | TRBJ1-2 | NA | TRBV5-4 | NA
CASSQGTGPYGYTF | TGTGCCAGCAGCCAGGGGACAGGGCCCTATGGCTACACCTTC | TRBJ1-2 | NA | TRBV3-1/TRBV3-2 | TRBD1
CASSLVDSYGYTF | TGTGCCAGCAGCTTAGTCGACAGCTATGGCTACACCTTC | TRBJ1-2 | NA | TRBV7-2 | NA
CASSPTGLSGANVLTF | TGTGCCAGCAGCCCCACAGGGTTATCCGGGGCCAACGTCCTGACTTTC | TRBJ2-6 | few | TRBV14 | NA
CASRTGTGETGELFF | TGCGCCAGCAGAACCGGGACAGGGGAAACCGGGGAGCTGTTTTTT | TRBJ2-2 | NA | TRBV5-1 | TRBD1
CASSRGVAVGEKLFF | TGCGCCAGCAGCCGCGGAGTGGCAGTCGGTGAAAAACTGTTTTTT | TRBJ1-4 | NA | TRBV4-1 | NA
CASSIVGAGKETQYF | TGTGCCAGTAGTATAGTAGGAGCGGGGAAGGAGACCCAGTACTTC | TRBJ2-5 | NA | TRBV19 | TRBD2
CASSDRDTLSYEQYF | TGTGCCAGCAGCGACAGGGATACCCTATCCTACGAGCAGTACTTC | TRBJ2-7 | once | TRBV2 | TRBD1
CASSPGRENTEAFF | TGCGCCAGCAGCCCAGGGAGGGAGAACACTGAAGCTTTCTTT | TRBJ1-1 | NA | TRBV5-1 | NA
CASSSQGNDGYTF | TGTGCCAGCAGCTCTCAGGGTAACGATGGCTACACCTTC | TRBJ1-2 | NA | TRBV7-2 | NA